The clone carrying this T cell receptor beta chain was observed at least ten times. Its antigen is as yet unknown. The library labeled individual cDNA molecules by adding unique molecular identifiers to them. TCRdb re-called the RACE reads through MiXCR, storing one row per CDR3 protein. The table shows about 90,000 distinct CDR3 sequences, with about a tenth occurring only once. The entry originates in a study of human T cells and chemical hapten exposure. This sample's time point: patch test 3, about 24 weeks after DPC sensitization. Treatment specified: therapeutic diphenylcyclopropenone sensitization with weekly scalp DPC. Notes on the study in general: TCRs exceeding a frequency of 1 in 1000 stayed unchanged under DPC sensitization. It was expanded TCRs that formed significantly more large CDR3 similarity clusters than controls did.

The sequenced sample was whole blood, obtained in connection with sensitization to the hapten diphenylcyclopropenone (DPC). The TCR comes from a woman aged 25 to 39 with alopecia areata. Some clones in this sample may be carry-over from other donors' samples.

The CDR3 is CSARPSGQGIYEQYF. The CDR3 DNA sequence: TGCAGTGCTAGGCCGTCGGGACAGGGGATCTACGAGCAGTACTTC. V is TRBV20-1 and J is TRBJ2-7; 10 bases align to TRBD1. CDR1 is DFQATT, CDR2 SNEGSKA, per germline (reference sequence). The ends lost 3 bases at V and 3 bases at J; junction bases unmatched: 8. The CDR3 is 15 residues long.